This T cell receptor (beta chain) was found in a study of neurological immune-mediated disorders. MiXCR was run by TCRdb on the 5' RACE reads, yielding one entry per CDR3 protein. The sample consists of over 25,000 distinct CDR3 sequences, roughly a quarter of them appearing once. This clonotype was seen at least ten times. Per the germline V gene, CDR1 is DFQATT and CDR2 is SNEGSKA (reference sequence). V lost 3 bases, J lost 0 bases, and 11 bases lay in between. The CDR3 extends over 15 amino acids. The sequencing input was CD4+ T cells from blood. The origin of this receptor is a man between 45 and 60 years old with HTLV-1-associated myelopathy (HAM/TSP). The chain joins TRBV20-1 to TRBJ1-4; tentative D call: TRBD1 (6 bases). The CDR3 DNA follows: TGCAGTGCTAGGGCACCAGGGGCAACTAATGAAAAACTGTTTTTT. This translates into CSARAPGATNEKLFF.